Reported below is one TCR beta chain. This specimen comes from a study of control samples from healthy donors and cancer patients. Unmatched junction bases numbered 8, after V lost 3 bases and J lost 1 base. The germline V gene encodes CDR1 SGHRS and CDR2 YFSETQ. The CDR3 loop spans 16 amino acids. TCRdb's table, derived via immunoSEQ multiplex PCR, lists solely in-frame clones and lacks some. The repertoire holds about 41,000 clones, about 94% seen once, with 20% to 30% in the top ten. The clonotype was recovered from a man between 60 and 75 years old in good health. Sequenced sample: blood. V usage is TRBV5-1 and J usage is TRBJ2-3; 7 positions match TRBD1. The CDR3 is CASSSETGSGTDTQYF. The CDR3, as DNA: TGCGCCAGCAGCTCCGAGACAGGGTCGGGCACAGATACGCAGTATTTT.